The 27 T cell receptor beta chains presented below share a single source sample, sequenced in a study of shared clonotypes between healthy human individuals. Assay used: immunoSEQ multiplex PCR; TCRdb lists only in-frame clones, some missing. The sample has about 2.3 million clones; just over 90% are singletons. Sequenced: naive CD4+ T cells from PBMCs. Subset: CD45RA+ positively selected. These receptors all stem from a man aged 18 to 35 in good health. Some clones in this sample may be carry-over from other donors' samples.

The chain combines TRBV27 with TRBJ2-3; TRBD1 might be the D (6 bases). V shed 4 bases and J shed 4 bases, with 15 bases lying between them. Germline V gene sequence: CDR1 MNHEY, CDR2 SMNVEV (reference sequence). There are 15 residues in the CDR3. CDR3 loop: CASSYGTEGADTQYF. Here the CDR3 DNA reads TGTGCCAGCAGTTATGGGACCGAGGGGGCAGATACGCAGTATTTT.

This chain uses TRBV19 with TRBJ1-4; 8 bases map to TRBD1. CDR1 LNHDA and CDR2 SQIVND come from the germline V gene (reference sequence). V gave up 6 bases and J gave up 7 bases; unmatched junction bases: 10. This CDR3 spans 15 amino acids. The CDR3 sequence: CASSPDGTGGEKLFF. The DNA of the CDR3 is TGTGCCAGTAGCCCTGACGGGACAGGAGGTGAAAAACTGTTTTTT.

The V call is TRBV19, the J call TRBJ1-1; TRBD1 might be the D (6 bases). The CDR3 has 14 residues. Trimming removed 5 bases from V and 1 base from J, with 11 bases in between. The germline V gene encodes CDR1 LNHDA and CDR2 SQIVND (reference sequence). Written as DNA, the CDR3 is TGTGCCAGTAGTGTACAGGGATCGAACACTGAAGCTTTCTTT. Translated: CASSVQGSNTEAFF.

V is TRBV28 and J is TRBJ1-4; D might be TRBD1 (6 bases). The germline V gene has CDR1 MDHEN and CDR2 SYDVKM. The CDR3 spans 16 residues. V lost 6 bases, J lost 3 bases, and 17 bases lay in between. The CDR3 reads CASSSSGAQANEKLFF. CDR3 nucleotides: TGTGCCAGCAGCTCCTCGGGGGCCCAAGCTAATGAAAAACTGTTTTTT.

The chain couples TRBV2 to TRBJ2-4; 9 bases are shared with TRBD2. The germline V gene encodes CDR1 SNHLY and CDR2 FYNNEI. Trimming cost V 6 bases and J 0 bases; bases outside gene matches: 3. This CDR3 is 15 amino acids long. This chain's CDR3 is CASSPLAGAKNIQYF. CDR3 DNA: TGTGCCAGCAGCCCACTAGCGGGAGCCAAAAACATTCAGTACTTC.

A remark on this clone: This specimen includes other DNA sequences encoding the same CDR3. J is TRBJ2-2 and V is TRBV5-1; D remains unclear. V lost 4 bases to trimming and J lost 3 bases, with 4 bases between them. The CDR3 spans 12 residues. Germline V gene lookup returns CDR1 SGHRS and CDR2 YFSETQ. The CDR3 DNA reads TGCGCCAGCAGCGAGTACACCGGGGAGCTGTTTTTT. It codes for CASSEYTGELFF.

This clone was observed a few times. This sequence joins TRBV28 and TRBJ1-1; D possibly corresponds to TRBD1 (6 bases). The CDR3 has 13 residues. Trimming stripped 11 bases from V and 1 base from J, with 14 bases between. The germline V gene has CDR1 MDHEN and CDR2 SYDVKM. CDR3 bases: TGTGCCCTGCAGGGGCGCGGGAACACTGAAGCTTTCTTT. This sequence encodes CALQGRGNTEAFF.

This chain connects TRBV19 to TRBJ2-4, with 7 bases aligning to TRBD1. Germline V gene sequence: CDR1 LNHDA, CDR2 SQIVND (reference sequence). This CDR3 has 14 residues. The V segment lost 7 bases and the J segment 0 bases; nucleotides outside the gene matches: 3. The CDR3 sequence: CASTNRGAKNIQYF. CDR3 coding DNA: TGTGCCAGTACCAACAGGGGAGCCAAAAACATTCAGTACTTC.

CDR3 region: CASSRTGTSGSATDTQYF. The CDR3 DNA is TGCGCCAGCAGCCGCACAGGGACTAGCGGGAGTGCGACAGATACGCAGTATTTT. The J gene is TRBJ2-3, the V gene TRBV4-1; TRBD2 aligns across 14 bases. The CDR3 extends over 18 amino acids. The ends lost 4 bases at V and 3 bases at J; junction bases unmatched: 9. Germline values: CDR1 MGHRA, CDR2 YSYEKL.

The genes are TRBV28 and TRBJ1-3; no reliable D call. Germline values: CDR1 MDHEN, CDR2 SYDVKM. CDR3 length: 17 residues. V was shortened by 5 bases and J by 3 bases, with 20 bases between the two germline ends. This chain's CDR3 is CASSPPPGASGGNTIYF. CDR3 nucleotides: TGTGCCAGCAGTCCCCCCCCTGGCGCCAGCGGTGGAAACACCATATATTTT.

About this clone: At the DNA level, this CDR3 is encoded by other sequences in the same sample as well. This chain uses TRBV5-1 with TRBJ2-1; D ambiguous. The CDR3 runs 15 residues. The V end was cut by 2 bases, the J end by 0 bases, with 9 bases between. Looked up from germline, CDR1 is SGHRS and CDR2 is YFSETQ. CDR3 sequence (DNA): TGCGCCAGCAGCTTAGACGGTAGCTCCTACAATGAGCAGTTCTTC. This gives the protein CASSLDGSSYNEQFF.

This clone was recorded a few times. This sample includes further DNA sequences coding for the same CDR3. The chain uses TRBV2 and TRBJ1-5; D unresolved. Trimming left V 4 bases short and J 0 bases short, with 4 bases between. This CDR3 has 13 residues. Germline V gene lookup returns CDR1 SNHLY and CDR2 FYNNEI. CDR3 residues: CASSAYSNQPQHF. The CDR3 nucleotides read TGTGCCAGCAGTGCCTATAGCAATCAGCCCCAGCATTTT.

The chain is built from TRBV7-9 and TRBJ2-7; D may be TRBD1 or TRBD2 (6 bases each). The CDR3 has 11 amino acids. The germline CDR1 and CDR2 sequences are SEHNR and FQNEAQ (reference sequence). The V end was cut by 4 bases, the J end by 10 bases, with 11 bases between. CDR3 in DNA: TGTGCCAGCAGCTCCGGGGGCCCCCAGTACTTC. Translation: CASSSGGPQYF.

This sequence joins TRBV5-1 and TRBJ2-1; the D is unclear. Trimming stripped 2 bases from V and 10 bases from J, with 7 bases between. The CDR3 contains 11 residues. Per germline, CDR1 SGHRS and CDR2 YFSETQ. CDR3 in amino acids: CASSFAGEQFF. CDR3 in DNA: TGCGCCAGCAGCTTCGCCGGCGAGCAGTTCTTC.

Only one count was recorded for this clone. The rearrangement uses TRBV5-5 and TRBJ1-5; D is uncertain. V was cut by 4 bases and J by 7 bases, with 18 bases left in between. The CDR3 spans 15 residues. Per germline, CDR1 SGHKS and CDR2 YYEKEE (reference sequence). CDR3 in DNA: TGTGCCAGCAGCCTGGAGGACGGGCGAGGGCAGCCCCAGCATTTT. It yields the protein CASSLEDGRGQPQHF. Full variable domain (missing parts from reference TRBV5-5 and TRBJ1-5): DAGVTQSPTHLIKTRGQQVTLRCSPISGHKSVSWYQQVLGQGPQFIFQYYEKEERGRGNFPDRFSARQFPNYSSELNVNALLLGDSALYLCASSLEDGRGQPQHFGDGTRLSIL.

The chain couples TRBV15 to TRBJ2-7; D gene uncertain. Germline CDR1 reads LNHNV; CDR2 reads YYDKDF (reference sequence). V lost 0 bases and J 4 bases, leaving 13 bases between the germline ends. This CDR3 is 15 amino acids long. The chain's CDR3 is CATSRDWVLGYEQYF. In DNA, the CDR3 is TGTGCCACCAGCAGAGATTGGGTGCTGGGTTACGAGCAGTACTTC.

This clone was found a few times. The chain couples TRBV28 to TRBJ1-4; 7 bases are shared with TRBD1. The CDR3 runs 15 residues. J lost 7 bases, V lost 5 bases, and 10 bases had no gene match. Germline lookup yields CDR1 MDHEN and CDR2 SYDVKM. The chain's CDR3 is CASSPSRGWIEKLFF. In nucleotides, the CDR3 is TGTGCCAGCAGTCCATCCAGGGGGTGGATTGAAAAACTGTTTTTT.

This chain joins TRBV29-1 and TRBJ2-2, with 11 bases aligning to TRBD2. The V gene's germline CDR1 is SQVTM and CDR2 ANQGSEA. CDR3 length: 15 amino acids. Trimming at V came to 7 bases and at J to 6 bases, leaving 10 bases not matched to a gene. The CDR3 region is CSAGKLAGESGELFF. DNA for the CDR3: TGCAGCGCTGGGAAACTAGCGGGAGAATCCGGGGAGCTGTTTTTT.

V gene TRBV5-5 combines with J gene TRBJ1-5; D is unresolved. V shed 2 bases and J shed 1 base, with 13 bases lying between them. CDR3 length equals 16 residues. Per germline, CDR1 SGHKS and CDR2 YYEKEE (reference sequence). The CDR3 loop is CASSLGGLGSNQPQHF. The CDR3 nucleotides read TGTGCCAGCAGCTTAGGAGGGTTGGGAAGCAATCAGCCCCAGCATTTT.

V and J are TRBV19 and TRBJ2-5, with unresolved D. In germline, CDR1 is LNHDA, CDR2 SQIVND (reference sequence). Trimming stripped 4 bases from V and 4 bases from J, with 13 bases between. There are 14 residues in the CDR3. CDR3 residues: CASSTIDGGETQYF. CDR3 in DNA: TGTGCCAGTAGTACAATTGATGGTGGAGAGACCCAGTACTTC. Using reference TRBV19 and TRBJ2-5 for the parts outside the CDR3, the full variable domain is DGGITQSPKYLFRKEGQNVTLSCEQNLNHDAMYWYRQDPGQGLRLIYYSQIVNDFQKGDIAEGYSVSREKKESFPLTVTSAQKNPTAFYLCASSTIDGGETQYFGPGTRLLVL.

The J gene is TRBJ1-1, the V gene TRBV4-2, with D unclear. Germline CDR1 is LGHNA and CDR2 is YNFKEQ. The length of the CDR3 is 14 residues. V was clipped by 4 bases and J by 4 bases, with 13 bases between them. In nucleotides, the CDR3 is TGTGCCAGCAGCCCGCCCCGAGTCGGCACTGAAGCTTTCTTT. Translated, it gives CASSPPRVGTEAFF.

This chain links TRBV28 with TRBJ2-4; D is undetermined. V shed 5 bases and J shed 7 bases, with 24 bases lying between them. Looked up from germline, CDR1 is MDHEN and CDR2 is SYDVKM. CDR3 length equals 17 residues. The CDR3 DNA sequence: TGTGCCAGCAGTCGGTCTGGGCTTACCCATGTGGGGAACATTCAGTACTTC. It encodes CASSRSGLTHVGNIQYF.

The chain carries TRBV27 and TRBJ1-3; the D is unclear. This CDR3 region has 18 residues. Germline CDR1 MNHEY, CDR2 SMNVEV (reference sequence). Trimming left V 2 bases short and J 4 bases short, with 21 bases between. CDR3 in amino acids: CASSLRPFLSGWGNTIYF. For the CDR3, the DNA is TGTGCCAGCAGTTTACGCCCGTTTTTGTCAGGATGGGGAAACACCATATATTTT.

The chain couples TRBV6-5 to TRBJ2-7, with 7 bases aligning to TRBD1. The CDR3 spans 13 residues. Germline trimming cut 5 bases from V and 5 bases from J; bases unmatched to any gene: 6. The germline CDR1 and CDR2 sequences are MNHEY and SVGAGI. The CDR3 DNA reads TGTGCCAGCAGTGACAGGGTCATCCACGAGCAGTACTTC. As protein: CASSDRVIHEQYF.

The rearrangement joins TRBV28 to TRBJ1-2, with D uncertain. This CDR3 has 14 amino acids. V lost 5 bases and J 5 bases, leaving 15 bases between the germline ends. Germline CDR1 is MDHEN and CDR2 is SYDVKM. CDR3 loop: CASSPGGALYGYTF. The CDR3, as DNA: TGTGCCAGCAGTCCCGGCGGAGCTCTTTATGGCTACACCTTC.

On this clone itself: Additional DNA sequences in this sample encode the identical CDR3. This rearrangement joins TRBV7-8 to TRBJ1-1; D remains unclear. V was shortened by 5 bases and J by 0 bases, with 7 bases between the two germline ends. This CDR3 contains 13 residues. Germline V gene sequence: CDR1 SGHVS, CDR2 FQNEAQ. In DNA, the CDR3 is TGTGCCAGCAGCCCCCAGATGAACACTGAAGCTTTCTTT. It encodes CASSPQMNTEAFF.

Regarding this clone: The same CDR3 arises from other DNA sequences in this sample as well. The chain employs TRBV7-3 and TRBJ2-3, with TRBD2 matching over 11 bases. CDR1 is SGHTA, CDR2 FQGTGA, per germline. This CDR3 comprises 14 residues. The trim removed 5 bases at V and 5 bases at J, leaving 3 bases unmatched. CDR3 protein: CASSLGLAGDTQYF. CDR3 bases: TGTGCCAGCAGCCTCGGACTAGCGGGAGATACGCAGTATTTT.